One and the same sample provided the 14 T cell receptor beta chains below, sequenced in a study of CD8 T cells in ankylosing spondylitis. General study results and limits: Typical of ankylosing spondylitis blood, it appeared, was a TCR beta motif of under 10 highly homologous variants.

No antigens are known for them. TCRdb redid the calling of the 5' RACE reads with MiXCR, one entry per CDR3 protein. The table shows approximately 540,000 distinct CDR3 sequences, with 10% to 15% occurring only once. The source material was blood, either unsorted or a sorted T cell fraction (not recorded which). These TCRs come from a male donor with ankylosing spondylitis.

The table lists this clonotype with a few counts. This chain uses TRBV7-9 with TRBJ2-7; no clear D. Trimming removed 1 base from V and 0 bases from J, with 7 bases in between. The CDR3 is 14 amino acids. The germline V gene encodes CDR1 SEHNR and CDR2 FQNEAQ (reference sequence). The CDR3 protein is CASSLVDNSYEQYF. As DNA, the CDR3 is TGTGCCAGCAGCTTAGTAGACAACTCCTACGAGCAGTACTTC. The entire variable domain, with the rest obtained from reference TRBV7-9 and TRBJ2-7, is as follows: DTGVSQNPRHKITKRGQNVTFRCDPISEHNRLYWYRQTLGQGPEFLTYFQNEAQLEKSRLLSDRFSAERPKGSFSTLEIQRTEQGDSAMYLCASSLVDNSYEQYFGPGTRLTVT.

J is TRBJ2-7 and V is TRBV27; 12 bases fit TRBD2. Looked up from germline, CDR1 is MNHEY and CDR2 is SMNVEV (reference sequence). The CDR3 consists of 15 residues. V gave up 5 bases and J gave up 5 bases; unmatched junction bases: 7. This CDR3 reads CASSLTSGRPHEQYF. The CDR3 DNA follows: TGTGCCAGCAGTCTCACTAGCGGGAGGCCCCACGAGCAGTACTTC.

This chain links TRBV5-1 with TRBJ2-2; a possible D gene is TRBD2 (5 bases). Germline assignment: CDR1 SGHRS and CDR2 YFSETQ. V dropped 0 bases and J dropped 5 bases, with 11 bases sitting between them. CDR3 length equals 15 residues. CDR3 residues: CASSLDKRETGELFF. CDR3 DNA: TGCGCCAGCAGCTTGGACAAAAGGGAGACCGGGGAGCTGTTTTTT.

There are a few counts of this clonotype. The rearrangement links TRBV11-2 to TRBJ2-1; D unresolved. Trimming took 2 bases from V and 0 from J, leaving 14 bases between them. In germline, CDR1 is SGHAT, CDR2 FQNNGV. The CDR3 loop spans 17 amino acids. As DNA, the CDR3 is TGTGCCAGCAGCTTAAGGGCCACTGCGTACTCCTACAATGAGCAGTTCTTC. The encoded protein is CASSLRATAYSYNEQFF.

This clonotype was recorded many times. This sequence joins TRBV11-2 and TRBJ1-3, with 9 nucleotides matching TRBD1. V gave up 5 bases and J gave up 4 bases; unmatched junction bases: 0. CDR1 is SGHAT, CDR2 FQNNGV, per germline. CDR3 size: 13 residues. CDR3 coding DNA: TGTGCCAGCAGCGACAGGGGGGGAAACACCATATATTTT. Translating it yields CASSDRGGNTIYF. Full variable domain (rest looked up from reference TRBV11-2 and TRBJ1-3): EAGVAQSPRYKIIEKRQSVAFWCNPISGHATLYWYQQILGQGPKLLIQFQNNGVVDDSQLPKDRFSAERLKGVDSTLKIQPAKLEDSAVYLCASSDRGGNTIYFGEGSWLTVV.

The chain joins TRBV19 to TRBJ2-6; D is perhaps TRBD1 (5 bases). The CDR3 spans 15 residues. CDR1 is LNHDA and CDR2 is SQIVND in the germline V gene (reference sequence). With 5 bases removed from V and 4 bases from J, the gap between germline ends came to 12 bases. CDR3: CASSVQGTGANVLTF. The CDR3 coding sequence is TGTGCCAGTAGTGTCCAGGGAACCGGGGCCAACGTCCTGACTTTC. The full variable domain, with the rest looked up from reference TRBV19 and TRBJ2-6, is DGGITQSPKYLFRKEGQNVTLSCEQNLNHDAMYWYRQDPGQGLRLIYYSQIVNDFQKGDIAEGYSVSREKKESFPLTVTSAQKNPTAFYLCASSVQGTGANVLTFGAGSRLTVL.

The V call is TRBV2, the J call TRBJ1-2; D is unclear. This CDR3 is 10 amino acids long. V lost 3 bases and J 11 bases, leaving 7 bases between the germline ends. CDR1 is SNHLY, CDR2 FYNNEI, per germline. Here the CDR3 DNA reads TGTGCCAGCAGTGATTGGTCATACACCTTC. It specifies CASSDWSYTF.

For the CDR3, the DNA is TGTGCCACCAGCAGCGGAGGACAGGGGCACGTCTATGGCTACACCTTC. Translation gives CATSSGGQGHVYGYTF. The chain carries TRBV15 and TRBJ1-2, with 9 positions matching TRBD1. Germline loops: CDR1 LNHNV, CDR2 YYDKDF (reference sequence). The CDR3 covers 16 residues. J lost 4 bases, V lost 3 bases, and 9 bases had no gene match.

This clonotype was seen repeatedly, ten times or more. This chain uses TRBV7-9 with TRBJ2-1; D is perhaps TRBD2 (5 bases). The CDR3 runs to 14 residues. CDR1 SEHNR and CDR2 FQNEAQ come from the germline V gene (reference sequence). Trimming shortened V by 1 base and J by 10 bases, and 14 bases separated the two germline ends. CDR3 in DNA: TGTGCCAGCAGCTTAGAGGCTAGCTTCCAGGAGCAGTTCTTC. Residues: CASSLEASFQEQFF.

The chain joins TRBV5-4 to TRBJ2-5; D is possibly TRBD2 (5 bases). This CDR3 has 14 residues. The V end lost 2 bases, the J end lost 2 bases, and 10 bases lay between the germline ends. Germline assignment: CDR1 SGHNT and CDR2 YYREEE (reference sequence). CDR3 nucleotides: TGTGCCAGCAGCTTTGGTCTAGCACAAGAGACCCAGTACTTC. This gives the protein CASSFGLAQETQYF.

This clonotype was detected a few times. V is TRBV29-1 and J is TRBJ1-2; a possible D gene is TRBD1 (6 bases). The V gene lost 2 bases and the J gene lost 4 bases, with 11 bases spanning the gap. Germline assignment: CDR1 SQVTM and CDR2 ANQGSEA. CDR3 length: 13 residues. CDR3 nucleotides: TGCAGCGTTGAACGTATCAGGGGCTATGGCTACACCTTC. Amino acids: CSVERIRGYGYTF.

The chain carries TRBV20-1 and TRBJ2-1; the D call may be TRBD1 or TRBD2 (5 bases each). V lost 4 bases and J 5 bases, leaving 15 bases between the germline ends. Germline V gene data show CDR1 as DFQATT and CDR2 as SNEGSKA (reference sequence). The CDR3 extends over 14 amino acids. The CDR3 DNA reads as TGCAGTGCTACCGGGACGAGCAGCCACAATGAGCAGTTCTTC. It codes for CSATGTSSHNEQFF.

The chain couples TRBV20-1 to TRBJ2-3; 7 nucleotides agree with TRBD1. V shed 0 bases and J 6 bases; nucleotides not matched to a gene: 9. Germline CDR1 DFQATT, CDR2 SNEGSKA (reference sequence). This CDR3 has 15 amino acids. CDR3 sequence: CSARDRRQGLDTQYF. The DNA of the CDR3 is TGCAGTGCTAGAGATCGGAGACAGGGTTTGGATACGCAGTATTTT.

This clonotype was counted many times. The V gene is TRBV12-3 or TRBV12-4, the J gene TRBJ2-5; D is perhaps TRBD1 or TRBD2 (5 bases each). This CDR3 is built from 14 residues. V dropped 5 bases and J dropped 5 bases, with 15 bases sitting between them. The DNA of the CDR3 is TGTGCCAGCAGTCTTCAGGGAGTTCAGGAGACCCAGTACTTC. Translating it yields CASSLQGVQETQYF.